The entry that follows covers one T cell receptor beta chain sequence. Original processing notes: Nucleated cell number was recorded as an estimate derived from reference gene primer amplification. TCRdb's table, derived via immunoSEQ multiplex PCR, lists solely in-frame clones and lacks some. Clone size and V and J calls were adopted from that table, with D and trimming inferred from the DNA. The table includes 30,000 to 40,000 clones, around 87% detected once. The data originate from a study of blood T cell repertoires in COVID-19. About the study: Acute and convalescent COVID-19 specimens originated in the United States, Italy and Spain. Sources were T cells, B-cell-depleted T cells, or PBMCs; the material itself was cDNA or gDNA.

V gave up 2 bases and J gave up 5 bases; unmatched junction bases: 7. The V gene's germline CDR1 is MNHEY and CDR2 SVGAGI. CDR3 length equals 15 residues. Sequencing input: peripheral blood. The rearrangement links TRBV6-5 to TRBJ2-5; TRBD2 matches 8 bases. The sequence was obtained from a man aged 60 to 75 with active or convalescent COVID-19. The CDR3 protein is CASSYRGLGGETQYF. CDR3 in DNA: TGTGCCAGCAGTTACCGGGGACTAGGGGGGGAGACCCAGTACTTC.